Listed below are T cell receptor beta chains from one sample, sequenced in a study of blood T cell repertoires in COVID-19. Sequenced by immunoSEQ multiplex PCR; TCRdb stores in-frame clones only, minus some. The table includes about 250,000 clones, about 70% detected once. The sample consisted of peripheral blood. These receptors came from a woman of 80 years or more with acute or convalescent COVID-19. The CDR3 runs from the conserved cysteine through the conserved F or W. D genes are given only for firm matches. Clone size appears in some rows only: once, few, many, or a class for an expanded clone.

V gene: TRBV7-9; J gene: TRBJ2-7; clone size: NA; D gene: TRBD1; CDR3 DNA: TGTGCCAGCAGCCAGACAGGGGGCGAATACGAGCAGTACTTC; CDR3 protein: CASSQTGGEYEQYF
V gene: TRBV12-5; J gene: TRBJ1-2; clone size: NA; D gene: TRBD1; CDR3 DNA: TGTGCTAGTGGCTTGGGGGACAGGGCTAACTATGGCTACACCTTC; CDR3 protein: CASGLGDRANYGYTF
V gene: TRBV7-9; J gene: TRBJ1-1; clone size: few; D gene: NA; CDR3 DNA: TGTGCCAGCAGCTTAGTTGGGGCCCTGAACACTGAAGCTTTCTTT; CDR3 protein: CASSLVGALNTEAFF
V gene: TRBV18; J gene: TRBJ1-1; clone size: NA; D gene: NA; CDR3 DNA: TGTGCCAGCTCACCACAAGGAGGTCTTCCGAACACTGAAGCTTTCTTT; CDR3 protein: CASSPQGGLPNTEAFF
V gene: TRBV6-5; J gene: TRBJ1-4; clone size: NA; D gene: TRBD1; CDR3 DNA: TGTGCCAGCGTCCGACAGGGGGCGTATTATGAAAAACTGTTTTTT; CDR3 protein: CASVRQGAYYEKLFF
V gene: TRBV5-1; J gene: TRBJ2-1; clone size: NA; D gene: NA; CDR3 DNA: TGCGCCAGCAGCTGGGGGTCGGGAGCCCTCTACAATGAGCAGTTCTTC; CDR3 protein: CASSWGSGALYNEQFF
V gene: TRBV7-2; J gene: TRBJ2-7; clone size: NA; D gene: TRBD1; CDR3 DNA: TGTGCCAGCAGCACGAGGGGCAGGGGGCTATTCAACGAGCAGTACTTC; CDR3 protein: CASSTRGRGLFNEQYF
V gene: TRBV7-9; J gene: TRBJ1-6; clone size: NA; D gene: TRBD1; CDR3 DNA: TGTGCCAGCAGGAACGACAGGGGTAATTCACCCCTCCACTTT; CDR3 protein: CASRNDRGNSPLHF
V gene: TRBV11-2; J gene: TRBJ2-7; clone size: NA; D gene: TRBD1; CDR3 DNA: TGTGCCAGCAGCTTAGTCTCAGGGGGTGCCTACGAGCAGTACTTC; CDR3 protein: CASSLVSGGAYEQYF
V gene: TRBV7-9; J gene: TRBJ1-2; clone size: NA; D gene: TRBD1; CDR3 DNA: TGTGCCAGCAGCCCGCCGGGACAGGGCGCTGGCTACACCTTC; CDR3 protein: CASSPPGQGAGYTF
V gene: TRBV4-2; J gene: TRBJ2-2; clone size: NA; D gene: NA; CDR3 DNA: TGTGCCAGCAGCCACCGTGCAGATTCCGGGGAGCTGTTTTTT; CDR3 protein: CASSHRADSGELFF
V gene: TRBV6-1; J gene: TRBJ2-2; clone size: few; D gene: TRBD1; CDR3 DNA: TGTGCCAGCAGTGAATCATGGTGGGACAGGCTTATAGTCACCGGGGAGCTGTTTTTT; CDR3 protein: CASSESWWDRLIVTGELFF
V gene: TRBV6-1; J gene: TRBJ1-6; clone size: few; D gene: NA; CDR3 DNA: TGTGCCAGCAGCTCTCTACGGGGTTCACCCCTCCACTTT; CDR3 protein: CASSSLRGSPLHF
V gene: TRBV5-6; J gene: TRBJ2-7; clone size: NA; D gene: TRBD1; CDR3 DNA: TGTGCCAGCAGCTTGTTCGGGACAGGGGGATACGAGCAGTACTTC; CDR3 protein: CASSLFGTGGYEQYF
V gene: TRBV2; J gene: TRBJ1-4; clone size: NA; D gene: NA; CDR3 DNA: TGTGCCAGCAGTTACACTGGGACAACTGAAAAACTGTTTTTT; CDR3 protein: CASSYTGTTEKLFF
V gene: TRBV3-1/TRBV3-2; J gene: TRBJ2-3; clone size: few; D gene: TRBD2; CDR3 DNA: TGTGCCAGCAGCCAAGTCCAGCGGGGGGGCCGGGGTACGCAGTATTTT; CDR3 protein: CASSQVQRGGRGTQYF
V gene: TRBV3-1/TRBV3-2; J gene: TRBJ2-1; clone size: once; D gene: TRBD2; CDR3 DNA: TGTGCCAGCAGCCGCGGGACTAGCGGTTACAATGAGCAGTTCTTC; CDR3 protein: CASSRGTSGYNEQFF
V gene: TRBV29-1; J gene: TRBJ1-2; clone size: NA; D gene: NA; CDR3 DNA: TGCAGCGTTGGCAGGCCCCGATTAGCTAACTATGGCTACACCTTC; CDR3 protein: CSVGRPRLANYGYTF
V gene: TRBV3-1/TRBV3-2; J gene: TRBJ2-1; clone size: NA; D gene: TRBD2; CDR3 DNA: TGTGCCAGCAGCTACGGGATAGCGGGGGGGCCTGAGCAGTTCTTC; CDR3 protein: CASSYGIAGGPEQFF
V gene: TRBV11-2; J gene: TRBJ1-6; clone size: NA; D gene: TRBD1; CDR3 DNA: TGTGCCAGCAGCTTAGAAACAGGGGTGTCACCCCTCCACTTT; CDR3 protein: CASSLETGVSPLHF
V gene: TRBV6-1; J gene: TRBJ2-3; clone size: NA; D gene: TRBD2; CDR3 DNA: TGTGCCAGCAGTGTAGCGGGAGGTGCAGATACGCAGTATTTT; CDR3 protein: CASSVAGGADTQYF
V gene: TRBV7-2; J gene: TRBJ2-3; clone size: NA; D gene: NA; CDR3 DNA: TGTGCCAGCAGCCCCTTAACCTCAGCGCGGGACACAGATACGCAGTATTTT; CDR3 protein: CASSPLTSARDTDTQYF
V gene: TRBV6-5; J gene: TRBJ2-1; clone size: NA; D gene: NA; CDR3 DNA: TGTGCCAGCAGTTCCTATATCCAGAGGAATGAGCAGTTCTTC; CDR3 protein: CASSSYIQRNEQFF
V gene: TRBV29-1; J gene: TRBJ1-1; clone size: once; D gene: NA; CDR3 DNA: TGCAGCGTTTGGGGCCGGGCGGCTGAAGCTTTCTTT; CDR3 protein: CSVWGRAAEAFF
V gene: TRBV19; J gene: TRBJ1-6; clone size: NA; D gene: TRBD1; CDR3 DNA: TGTGCCAGTAGTATTGGCCAACGGACAGGGACTAATTCACCCCTCCACTTT; CDR3 protein: CASSIGQRTGTNSPLHF
V gene: TRBV3-1/TRBV3-2; J gene: TRBJ2-3; clone size: NA; D gene: NA; CDR3 DNA: TGTGCCAGCAGCCAATCCCTAGGATTGGGCACAGATACGCAGTATTTT; CDR3 protein: CASSQSLGLGTDTQYF
V gene: TRBV5-1; J gene: TRBJ2-5; clone size: NA; D gene: TRBD2; CDR3 DNA: TGCGCCAGCAGCCAGACCGGGACTAGCCATCAAGAGACCCAGTACTTC; CDR3 protein: CASSQTGTSHQETQYF
V gene: TRBV7-2; J gene: TRBJ1-1; clone size: NA; D gene: TRBD1; CDR3 DNA: TGTGCCAGCAGTCGACAGGGGGGGATACCTGAAGCTTTCTTT; CDR3 protein: CASSRQGGIPEAFF
V gene: TRBV5-1; J gene: TRBJ1-1; clone size: few; D gene: TRBD1; CDR3 DNA: TGCGCCAGCAGCCAACAGGGGAGGAACACTGAAGCTTTCTTT; CDR3 protein: CASSQQGRNTEAFF
V gene: TRBV2; J gene: TRBJ1-6; clone size: NA; D gene: TRBD1; CDR3 DNA: TGTGCCAGCAGTGCCCAGGGGGTGGATAATTCACCCCTCCACTTT; CDR3 protein: CASSAQGVDNSPLHF
V gene: TRBV6-5; J gene: TRBJ1-5; clone size: NA; D gene: TRBD1; CDR3 DNA: TGTGCCAGCAGCGACAGGGAGGCTCAGCCCCAGCATTTT; CDR3 protein: CASSDREAQPQHF
V gene: TRBV25-1; J gene: TRBJ2-5; clone size: once; D gene: TRBD2; CDR3 DNA: TGTGCCAGCAGTGAAGGGACTAGCGGGATCCAAGAGACCCAGTACTTC; CDR3 protein: CASSEGTSGIQETQYF
V gene: TRBV27; J gene: TRBJ1-6; clone size: once; D gene: TRBD1; CDR3 DNA: TGTGCCAGCAGTCATTTGGGCGGGGACAGCCGACATAGCTCCTATAATTCACCCCTCCACTTT; CDR3 protein: CASSHLGGDSRHSSYNSPLHF
V gene: TRBV14; J gene: TRBJ2-1; clone size: NA; D gene: TRBD2; CDR3 DNA: TGTGCCAGCAGCCAAATACCTGGACTAGCGGGGAACTACAATGAGCAGTTCTTC; CDR3 protein: CASSQIPGLAGNYNEQFF
V gene: TRBV7-2; J gene: TRBJ2-1; clone size: NA; D gene: NA; CDR3 DNA: TGTGCCAGCAGCCCAGGCACCCCGTACAATGAGCAGTTCTTC; CDR3 protein: CASSPGTPYNEQFF
V gene: TRBV2; J gene: TRBJ1-6; clone size: NA; D gene: TRBD1; CDR3 DNA: TGTGCCAGCACATCGACAGGGACCAATTCACCCCTCCACTTT; CDR3 protein: CASTSTGTNSPLHF
V gene: TRBV19; J gene: TRBJ2-5; clone size: once; D gene: TRBD2; CDR3 DNA: TGTGCCACAGCGGACGTTTTATTAGGGAGGGAGGGGGAGACCCAGTACTTC; CDR3 protein: CATADVLLGREGETQYF
V gene: TRBV19; J gene: TRBJ2-3; clone size: few; D gene: TRBD2; CDR3 DNA: TGTGCCAGTAGTATCGAGCGGGGTACGCAGTATTTT; CDR3 protein: CASSIERGTQYF
V gene: TRBV30; J gene: TRBJ1-5; clone size: NA; D gene: NA; CDR3 DNA: TGTGCCTGGAGTCGGCAGGGTTCCGATCAGCCCCAGCATTTT; CDR3 protein: CAWSRQGSDQPQHF
V gene: TRBV5-6; J gene: TRBJ2-3; clone size: NA; D gene: NA; CDR3 DNA: TGTGCCAGCAGCTTGGTTCGCGCACCCGTACGGGCAGATACGCAGTATTTT; CDR3 protein: CASSLVRAPVRADTQYF
V gene: TRBV9; J gene: TRBJ1-1; clone size: NA; D gene: NA; CDR3 DNA: TGTGCCAGCAGCGTAGCCTGGAACACTGAAGCTTTCTTT; CDR3 protein: CASSVAWNTEAFF
V gene: TRBV7-9; J gene: TRBJ2-7; clone size: NA; D gene: NA; CDR3 DNA: TGTGCCAGCAGTTCTACAGGGTACGAGCAGTACTTC; CDR3 protein: CASSSTGYEQYF
V gene: TRBV5-1; J gene: TRBJ2-5; clone size: NA; D gene: TRBD1; CDR3 DNA: TGCGCCAGCAGAGTGAACAGGGGTTGGGGAGAGACCCAGTACTTC; CDR3 protein: CASRVNRGWGETQYF
V gene: TRBV7-9; J gene: TRBJ1-4; clone size: NA; D gene: NA; CDR3 DNA: TGTGCCAGCAGCTTAGTTGTTGCCCGGAGATCCCGAGAAAAACTGTTTTTT; CDR3 protein: CASSLVVARRSREKLFF
V gene: TRBV7-2; J gene: TRBJ2-7; clone size: NA; D gene: NA; CDR3 DNA: TGTGCCAGCCGAGGGTTCACAACCTACGAGCAGTACTTC; CDR3 protein: CASRGFTTYEQYF